The 13 T cell receptor beta chains given below trace back to one sample, sequenced in a study of T cell repertoires in cytomegalovirus infection (dated by TCRdb to the late 2010s). The reads were generated on an Illumina HiSeq 1500. TCRdb handled the public reads itself, with Q25 trimming in fastp and clone calling in MiXCR, and kept productive beta chains. Entries are consolidated by CDR3 protein sequence, retaining the most common genes and DNA. The sample yields about 490,000 distinct CDR3 sequences; about 15% were counted once. Of the sample, 24% is held by the ten largest clones. Sequences were obtained from CD8+ T cells from PBMCs. These receptors were collected from a human donor in good health (CMV status not recorded). Some clones in this sample may be carry-over from other donors' samples.

Ten or more counts support this clonotype. This sequence joins TRBV4-1 and TRBJ1-2; no reliable D call. The CDR3 has 14 residues. The germline V and J ends were trimmed by 0 bases and 7 bases, with 12 bases remaining between them. The V gene's germline CDR1 is MGHRA and CDR2 YSYEKL. This chain's CDR3 is CASSQDEVLGGYTF. CDR3 bases: TGCGCCAGCAGCCAAGATGAGGTACTAGGTGGCTACACCTTC.

This clonotype has a handful of counts. The genes are TRBV28 and TRBJ1-1; no clear D gene. The CDR3 sequence is 14 residues long. V lost 1 base to trimming and J lost 0 bases, with 6 bases between them. CDR1 is MDHEN, CDR2 SYDVKM, per germline. CDR3 region: CASSLYGVNTEAFF. The CDR3 DNA is TGTGCCAGCAGTTTATACGGGGTGAACACTGAAGCTTTCTTT.

This clonotype was observed many times. The gene calls are TRBV12-3 or TRBV12-4 and TRBJ2-2; 7 bases fit TRBD1. Trimming took 7 bases from V and 2 from J; bases not matched to a gene: 13. The CDR3 spans 17 residues. In DNA, the CDR3 is TGTGCCAGCACCCCATTTGGGCAGGGGGTCAACACCGGGGAGCTGTTTTTT. Protein product: CASTPFGQGVNTGELFF.

The chain recombines TRBV28 with TRBJ1-3; no clear D gene. The germline V and J ends were trimmed by 8 bases and 4 bases, with 9 bases remaining between them. The germline V gene has CDR1 MDHEN and CDR2 SYDVKM. The CDR3 is made up of 12 amino acids. DNA of the CDR3: TGTGCCAGCGGTCGGGGAGGAAACACCATATATTTT. Translation gives CASGRGGNTIYF.

This clonotype was observed many times. The genes are TRBV7-9 and TRBJ1-2; D remains unclear. This CDR3 contains 15 residues. Trimming removed 5 bases from V and 0 bases from J, with 13 bases in between. The germline V gene encodes CDR1 SEHNR and CDR2 FQNEAQ (reference sequence). The CDR3 region is CASSPREDPNYGYTF. CDR3 nucleotides: TGTGCCAGCAGCCCCCGGGAGGACCCTAACTATGGCTACACCTTC.

This clonotype was observed many times. This chain links TRBV10-3 with TRBJ2-7; D remains ambiguous. The CDR3 loop spans 13 amino acids. Trimming removed 10 bases at V and 2 bases at J, with 15 bases between. Germline V gives CDR1 ENHRY, CDR2 SYGVKD. The CDR3 DNA reads as TGTGCCACCTCGGACCGTTCAACCTACGAGCAGTACTTC. Translating gives CATSDRSTYEQYF.

In regard to this clonotype: A much larger clone lies a single base off, so this may be a read error. V gene TRBV2 combines with J gene TRBJ1-5; 7 nucleotides line up with TRBD1. Germline CDR1 and CDR2: SNHLY and FYNNEI. There are 15 residues in the CDR3. The CDR3 DNA sequence: TGTGCCAGCGGACAGGCTCCTCATAGCAATCAGCCCCAGCGTTTT. Translated, it gives CASGQAPHSNQPQRF.

V and J are TRBV7-9 and TRBJ2-7; 9 bases line up with TRBD1. V was clipped by 0 bases and J by 10 bases; unmatched bases: 1. Germline V gene data show CDR1 as SEHNR and CDR2 as FQNEAQ (reference sequence). The CDR3 length is 12 residues. CDR3 protein: CASSLADRGQYF. CDR3 DNA: TGTGCCAGCAGCTTAGCGGACAGGGGCCAGTACTTC.

The V and J genes are TRBV20-1 and TRBJ2-3; TRBD1 aligns across 11 bases. V shed 0 bases, J shed 1 base, and the junction held 0 bases outside the gene matches. This CDR3 comprises 15 residues. Germline V gives CDR1 DFQATT, CDR2 SNEGSKA (reference sequence). The CDR3 DNA sequence: TGCAGTGCTAGAGAGGGACAGGGGGGCACAGATACGCAGTATTTT. Amino acid sequence: CSAREGQGGTDTQYF.

This clonotype showed up many times. CDR3 sequence reads: CATSRDRGQSYEQYF. CDR3 nucleotide sequence: TGTGCCACCAGCAGAGATAGAGGACAGTCCTACGAGCAGTACTTC. This chain links TRBV15 with TRBJ2-7; D possibly corresponds to TRBD1 (6 bases). Trimming removed 0 bases at V and 1 base at J, with 10 bases between. Germline-derived CDR1 and CDR2 are LNHNV and YYDKDF (reference sequence). CDR3 size: 15 residues.

This clonotype was seen at least ten times. V usage is TRBV20-1 and J usage is TRBJ2-7, with TRBD1 identical over 9 bases. CDR3 size: 13 residues. Losses at the gene ends were 3 bases for V and 7 bases for J; bases not matched to a gene: 7. Germline CDR1 is DFQATT and CDR2 is SNEGSKA (reference sequence). The CDR3 sequence is CSARPGTGLEQYF. The DNA of the CDR3 is TGCAGTGCTAGGCCCGGGACAGGGCTTGAGCAGTACTTC.

The V gene is TRBV6-2 or TRBV6-3, the J gene TRBJ2-3; D is ambiguous. This CDR3 has 15 amino acids. Looked up from germline, CDR1 is MNHEY and CDR2 is SVGEGT. V gave up 2 bases and J gave up 2 bases, with 11 bases separating them. CDR3 protein: CASSYGIDYTDTQYF. CDR3 DNA: TGTGCCAGCAGTTACGGCATTGATTACACAGATACGCAGTATTTT.

The chain carries TRBV2 and TRBJ2-7, with 9 bases lining up with TRBD1. The J segment lost 6 bases and the V segment lost 3 bases, leaving 9 bases of the junction unmatched. The CDR3 totals 15 residues. Germline-derived CDR1 and CDR2 are SNHLY and FYNNEI. The CDR3 is CASSDRDREFSEQYF. The CDR3 DNA follows: TGTGCCAGCAGTGACCGGGACAGGGAATTCTCCGAGCAGTACTTC.